These 10 T cell receptor beta chains originate from one sample sequenced in a study of blood T cell repertoires in COVID-19. Using immunoSEQ multiplex PCR, the repertoire was profiled, and TCRdb retains in-frame clones only, with some absent. The data show 120,000 to 150,000 clones, 82% seen once. What was sequenced was peripheral blood. The origin of the receptors is a human donor with acute or convalescent COVID-19. The donor label of this sample is uncertain.

This chain uses TRBV12-5 with TRBJ1-5, with a tentative D call TRBD1 (5 bases). Per germline, CDR1 LGHNT and CDR2 FRNRAP. The germline V and J ends were trimmed by 0 bases and 7 bases, with 16 bases remaining between them. This CDR3 is 16 amino acids long. The DNA of the CDR3 is TGTGCTAGTGGTTTGGTCCTGATCCCAGGGAACCAGCCCCAGCATTTT. Residues: CASGLVLIPGNQPQHF.

The chain links TRBV3-1 (or the pseudogene TRBV3-2) to TRBJ1-1; D unresolved. V was clipped by 4 bases and J by 1 base, with 7 bases between them. The CDR3 totals 13 residues. Germline CDR1 is LGHDT and CDR2 is YNNKEL (reference sequence). The CDR3 bases are TGTGCCAGCAGCCCCCGGGGGAACACTGAAGCTTTCTTT. As protein: CASSPRGNTEAFF.

The rearrangement joins TRBV27 to TRBJ1-5, with a weak D call TRBD1 (5 bases). This CDR3 region has 17 residues. Trimming took off 1 base at V and 0 bases at J, with 13 bases between the two ends. Germline CDR1 MNHEY, CDR2 SMNVEV (reference sequence). The CDR3 region has the DNA TGTGCCAGCAGTTTATTCGCCCCGGGACTTAGCAATCAGCCCCAGCATTTT. Translation gives CASSLFAPGLSNQPQHF.

V and J are TRBV2 and TRBJ1-2; no clear D gene. The CDR3 sequence is 13 residues long. Per germline, CDR1 SNHLY and CDR2 FYNNEI. V lost 4 bases and J 6 bases, leaving 12 bases between the germline ends. In DNA, the CDR3 is TGTGCCAGCAGTGCGGCAGGCTCGCATGGCTACACCTTC. It codes for CASSAAGSHGYTF.

The chain uses TRBV7-8 and TRBJ2-1; 11 positions match TRBD1. CDR3 length: 19 residues. V was clipped by 5 bases and J by 4 bases; unmatched bases: 16. In germline, CDR1 is SGHVS, CDR2 FQNEAQ. The DNA of the CDR3 is TGTGCCAGCAGCGTAAGAGGACAGGGGGCTTTTAGGGTTTACAATGAGCAGTTCTTC. Its protein is CASSVRGQGAFRVYNEQFF.

The rearrangement links TRBV6-5 to TRBJ1-2; D is unresolved. The CDR3 runs 14 residues. V was trimmed by 4 bases and J by 8 bases, leaving 17 bases between them. Germline V gene sequence: CDR1 MNHEY, CDR2 SVGAGI. The CDR3 nucleotides read TGTGCCAGCAGTTTCTCATCAGGAGGGTCCGGCTACACCTTC. It specifies CASSFSSGGSGYTF.

This chain connects TRBV19 to TRBJ2-7; 9 positions agree with TRBD1. Germline CDR1 LNHDA, CDR2 SQIVND (reference sequence). V was pared by 10 bases and J by 3 bases, with 7 bases of the junction left unmatched. CDR3 size: 13 residues. The CDR3 sequence: CATHGQGIYEQYF. For the CDR3, the DNA is TGTGCCACCCACGGACAGGGGATCTACGAGCAGTACTTC.

V gene TRBV29-1 combines with J gene TRBJ1-2, with a tentative D call TRBD1 (5 bases). The germline CDR1 and CDR2 sequences are SQVTM and ANQGSEA. The CDR3 is 12 residues long. V gave up 7 bases and J gave up 2 bases, with 11 bases separating them. The CDR3 region has the DNA TGCAGCGCCAGGGCGACCAACTATGGCTACACCTTC. Amino acid sequence: CSARATNYGYTF.

The V call is TRBV5-4, the J call TRBJ2-7; TRBD1 aligns across 8 bases. The V and J ends lost 2 bases and 3 bases, in that order; junction bases with no gene match: 1. This CDR3 has 13 amino acids. CDR1 and CDR2 (germline): SGHNT, YYREEE (reference sequence). CDR3 nucleotide sequence: TGTGCCAGCAGCTTCACAGGGGGCTACGAGCAGTACTTC. Translating it yields CASSFTGGYEQYF.

The chain joins TRBV4-3 to TRBJ1-1, with a possible D match to TRBD1 (5 bases). Per germline, CDR1 LGHNA and CDR2 YSLEER. The CDR3 consists of 17 residues. Deletions cut 1 base from V and 10 bases from J, with 25 bases between. The CDR3 loop is CASSQVSGGRSRERAFF. CDR3 DNA sequence: TGCGCCAGCAGCCAAGTGTCGGGGGGACGGAGCCGGGAACGAGCTTTCTTT.